The rows below give T cell receptor beta chains drawn from one sample of a study of OX40 agonist ivuxolimab in advanced cancers. TCRdb's copy holds only in-frame clones and misses some; the assay was immunoSEQ multiplex PCR. The repertoire includes over 25,000 clones, under 85% of them detected once, and 9.5% to 15% sits in the top ten. The source material was CD4+ or CD8+ T cells sorted from blood, sampled in a trial of the OX40 agonist ivuxolimab. These TCRs come from an adult with an advanced solid tumor such as melanoma, head and neck, liver or kidney cancer. Each CDR3 is given with its conserved first and last residue. D genes are given only for firm matches. Some rows mark clone size as missing; the rest say once, few, many or name a class of expanded clone.

v_gene: TRBV6-1
abundance: few
j_gene: TRBJ1-4
d_gene: NA
CDR3nt: TGTGCCAGCAGTGAAGTAGTCCCCCAGGGGAAACTGTTTTTT
CDR3aa: CASSEVVPQGKLFF

v_gene: TRBV4-2
abundance: NA
j_gene: TRBJ2-7
d_gene: TRBD1
CDR3nt: TGTGCCAGCAGCCGAGGACAGGGACCTGTCGGGGAGCAGTACTTC
CDR3aa: CASSRGQGPVGEQYF

v_gene: TRBV19
abundance: NA
j_gene: TRBJ2-1
d_gene: NA
CDR3nt: TGTGCCAGTAGCCCTGGTCTCCCGGGTACGGCTGAGCAGTTCTTC
CDR3aa: CASSPGLPGTAEQFF

v_gene: TRBV19
abundance: NA
j_gene: TRBJ1-5
d_gene: TRBD1
CDR3nt: TGTGCCAGCCGACAGGGGCAATACCGTCCCCAGCATTTT
CDR3aa: CASRQGQYRPQHF

v_gene: TRBV11-3
abundance: NA
j_gene: TRBJ2-3
d_gene: NA
CDR3nt: TGTGCCAGCAGCTCTGGCGACGATACGCAGTATTTT
CDR3aa: CASSSGDDTQYF

v_gene: TRBV4-1
abundance: NA
j_gene: TRBJ1-4
d_gene: NA
CDR3nt: TGCGCCAGCAGCCAAGATGTAGGGTTTAATGAAAAACTGTTTTTT
CDR3aa: CASSQDVGFNEKLFF

v_gene: TRBV12-5
abundance: NA
j_gene: TRBJ2-6
d_gene: NA
CDR3nt: TGTGCTAGTGGTCCATCCGCTCCCGGGACTTTCTTTAGCTCTGGGGCCAACGTCCTGACTTTC
CDR3aa: CASGPSAPGTFFSSGANVLTF

v_gene: TRBV5-1
abundance: NA
j_gene: TRBJ2-3
d_gene: NA
CDR3nt: TGCGCCAGCAGCTCGGGGGGCCGGACGAATACGCAGTATTTT
CDR3aa: CASSSGGRTNTQYF

v_gene: TRBV29-1
abundance: NA
j_gene: TRBJ1-2
d_gene: NA
CDR3nt: TGCAGCGTTGAGACCCTTACAGGGCTCTATGGCTACACCTTC
CDR3aa: CSVETLTGLYGYTF

v_gene: TRBV29-1
abundance: NA
j_gene: TRBJ1-2
d_gene: TRBD1
CDR3nt: TGCAGCGTTGGGTTGACAGGGGGCCCTAACTATGGCTACACCTTC
CDR3aa: CSVGLTGGPNYGYTF

v_gene: TRBV7-2
abundance: medium-sized
j_gene: TRBJ1-1
d_gene: NA
CDR3nt: TGTGCCAGCAGCTTTGATAGGGCGGAAGCTTTCTTT
CDR3aa: CASSFDRAEAFF

v_gene: TRBV10-3
abundance: NA
j_gene: TRBJ1-4
d_gene: NA
CDR3nt: TGTGCCACAAGACGGTCCGATAATGAAAAACTGTTTTTT
CDR3aa: CATRRSDNEKLFF

v_gene: TRBV4-2
abundance: NA
j_gene: TRBJ1-2
d_gene: NA
CDR3nt: TGTGCCAGCAGCCAAGAACAGGGTAACTATGGCTACACCTTC
CDR3aa: CASSQEQGNYGYTF

v_gene: TRBV6-6
abundance: NA
j_gene: TRBJ1-1
d_gene: NA
CDR3nt: TGTGCCAGCAGTTACTCGTTCGAGGAGGACGCTTTCTTT
CDR3aa: CASSYSFEEDAFF

v_gene: TRBV2
abundance: NA
j_gene: TRBJ2-5
d_gene: NA
CDR3nt: TGTGCCAGCAGTGAAATTATAGAGACCCAGTACTTC
CDR3aa: CASSEIIETQYF

v_gene: TRBV30
abundance: NA
j_gene: TRBJ1-2
d_gene: NA
CDR3nt: TGTGCCTGGAGGGTACGCGGGCTCTCTGGCTACACCTTC
CDR3aa: CAWRVRGLSGYTF

v_gene: TRBV6-6
abundance: NA
j_gene: TRBJ1-2
d_gene: NA
CDR3nt: TGTGCCAGCAGTTACTCGAGATCCCAATATGGCTACACCTTC
CDR3aa: CASSYSRSQYGYTF

v_gene: TRBV25-1
abundance: NA
j_gene: TRBJ1-5
d_gene: NA
CDR3nt: TGTGCCAGCAGTGAAGGACAGTTCAATCAGCCCCAGCATTTT
CDR3aa: CASSEGQFNQPQHF

v_gene: TRBV9
abundance: NA
j_gene: TRBJ1-2
d_gene: NA
CDR3nt: TGTGCCAGCAGTTTAGCGGGTAACTATGGCTACACCTTC
CDR3aa: CASSLAGNYGYTF